This T cell receptor (beta chain) was recorded in a study of T cells in Graves' hyperthyroidism and ophthalmopathy. The overall study: Specimen type is peripheral blood, collected at initial diagnosis prior to any treatment.

What was amplified from RNA transcripts were TCR beta CDR3 regions. HTBI primers were the set used in a first-round RT-PCR of the TCR CDR3. MiXCR, run by TCRdb on the multiplex PCR reads, gives a single entry per CDR3 protein. The table has fewer than 500,000 distinct CDR3 sequences, 14% to 15% seen once; the top ten hold approximately 13%. In this sample, this clonotype turned up many times. The V and J ends lost 3 bases and 1 base respectively, with 12 bases between them. Looked up from germline, CDR1 is DFQATT and CDR2 is SNEGSKA (reference sequence). The CDR3 covers 14 residues. The V gene is TRBV20-1, the J gene TRBJ1-1, with D possibly TRBD1 on 6 matching bases. The TCR was taken from a man in his late teens or twenties with Graves' ophthalmopathy. The sample was blood. CDR3 nucleotides: TGCAGTGCTAGGGTACAGGGATGGAACACTGAAGCTTTCTTT. It translates to CSARVQGWNTEAFF.